This TCR beta chain was retrieved from a study of blood T cells in healthy people across ages. At the level of the study: Through template switching, about one barcoded beta molecule was captured per two T cells, as measured in model experiments. Study findings and constraints: Measured against age, TCR beta diversity per million T cells decreased in a roughly linear manner.

Every donor provided 9.5 to 10 milliliters of peripheral blood. The amount of total RNA extracted per sample was at least 6 micrograms. Together with a sample-barcoded 5' primer, a J-beta primer mix was included in a second PCR lasting roughly 6 to 12 cycles. MiXCR, run by TCRdb on the 5' RACE reads, gives a single entry per CDR3 protein. This repertoire shows some 890,000 distinct CDR3 sequences, almost 30% found once; its top ten account for roughly 10%. CDR3 size: 15 residues. The V gene lost 3 bases and the J gene lost 5 bases, with 14 bases spanning the gap. Per germline, CDR1 KGHSH and CDR2 LQKENI. Concerning this clonotype: Antigen specificity is unknown.

These same data were also listed under a study on T cells of mothers and their children.

The chain couples TRBV18 to TRBJ2-1; a weak D match, TRBD1 (5 bases). This TCR derives from a woman aged 40 to 50 in good health. Material: blood. The CDR3 reads CASSPVDNRNNEQFF. The CDR3 bases are TGTGCCAGCTCACCCGTGGACAACCGGAACAATGAGCAGTTCTTC.